The 7 T cell receptor beta chains reported below all come from one sample, sequenced in a study of cytomegalovirus exposure and HLA in healthy donors. The PCR ran on 60 Vbeta and 13 Jbeta primers. Libraries were prepared by immunoSEQ multiplex PCR; TCRdb keeps only in-frame clonotypes and omits some of them. The sample holds about 59,000 clones, about 69% seen once. The sequenced material came from PBMCs. Source of these receptors: a man in his thirties or forties in good health and CMV-seropositive.

The rearrangement joins TRBV7-3 to TRBJ2-1; 11 nucleotides align to TRBD2. V was pared by 1 base and J by 7 bases, with 6 bases of the junction left unmatched. There are 16 residues in the CDR3. CDR1 and CDR2 from the germline V gene are SGHTA and FQGTGA. This chain's CDR3 is CASSLSSGGAGNEQFF. The CDR3 coding sequence is TGTGCCAGCAGCTTAAGTAGCGGGGGGGCCGGTAATGAGCAGTTCTTC. The variable domain in full, with the rest retrieved from reference TRBV7-3 and TRBJ2-1, is GAGVSQTPSNKVTEKGKYVELRCDPISGHTALYWYRQSLGQGPEFLIYFQGTGAADDSGLPNDRFFAVRPEGSVSTLKIQRTERGDSAVYLCASSLSSGGAGNEQFFGPGTRLTVL.

V and J are TRBV6-5 and TRBJ2-1; 9 nucleotides align to TRBD2. After removal of 0 bases from V and 8 bases from J, the junction contained 5 bases not matched to a gene. The germline V gene has CDR1 MNHEY and CDR2 SVGAGI. The CDR3 covers 15 residues. As DNA, the CDR3 is TGTGCCAGCAGTTACTCGGGGCTAGCGGGGTATGAGCAGTTCTTC. Translating gives CASSYSGLAGYEQFF.

The rearrangement joins TRBV28 to TRBJ1-5; D is possibly TRBD1 (5 bases). This CDR3 region has 16 residues. CDR1 and CDR2 (germline): MDHEN, SYDVKM. The V end lost 8 bases, the J end lost 2 bases, and 19 bases lay between the germline ends. The CDR3 here is CASLRGGKVGNQPQHF. CDR3 coding DNA: TGTGCCAGCCTCCGGGGGGGGAAGGTTGGCAATCAGCCCCAGCATTTT.

This clone was counted only a few times. This chain links TRBV5-1 with TRBJ2-6, with TRBD1 as a possible D gene (6 bases). Between the trimmed V and J ends, which lost 4 bases and 1 base, there was a span of 9 bases. Germline CDR1 reads SGHRS; CDR2 reads YFSETQ. The CDR3 sequence is 15 residues long. The CDR3 loop reads CASSPGHSGANVLTF. The CDR3 DNA is TGCGCCAGCAGCCCGGGACATTCTGGGGCCAACGTCCTGACTTTC.

The chain links TRBV7-2 to TRBJ1-3, with unresolved D. CDR1 and CDR2 (germline): SGHTA, FQGNSA. This CDR3 comprises 14 residues. Trimming removed 5 bases at V and 0 bases at J, with 8 bases between. CDR3 bases: TGTGCCAGCAGCCCCGGGAACTCTGGAAACACCATATATTTT. Translation: CASSPGNSGNTIYF. Variable domain in full (rest from reference TRBV7-2 and TRBJ1-3): GAGVSQSPSNKVTEKGKDVELRCDPISGHTALYWYRQSLGQGLEFLIYFQGNSAPDKSGLPSDRFSAERTGGSVSTLTIQRTQQEDSAVYLCASSPGNSGNTIYFGEGSWLTVV.

This clone was seen only a few times. The CDR3 loop reads CASSLGGTALDNEQFF. CDR3 coding DNA: TGCGCCAGCAGCTTGGGAGGGACAGCCTTAGACAATGAGCAGTTCTTC. The chain employs TRBV5-1 and TRBJ2-1, with TRBD1 matching over 7 bases. Germline loops: CDR1 SGHRS, CDR2 YFSETQ. Germline trimming cut 0 bases from V and 5 bases from J; bases unmatched to any gene: 8. This CDR3 contains 16 residues.

The chain carries TRBV30 and TRBJ2-1, with 10 positions matching TRBD2. Germline CDR1 GTSNPN, CDR2 SVGIG (reference sequence). CDR3 length equals 16 residues. Trimming removed 3 bases from V and 3 bases from J; junction bases left unmatched: 8. The CDR3 sequence: CAWSQFASGGYNEQFF. The CDR3 DNA reads TGTGCCTGGAGCCAATTCGCTAGCGGGGGCTACAATGAGCAGTTCTTC.